This TCR beta chain emerged from a study of T cell responses to AZD1222 COVID-19 vaccine. Method: immunoSEQ multiplex PCR; TCRdb's copy keeps in-frame clones and lacks some. Of over 150,000 clones in the sample, 88% were seen once. The CDR3 has 12 residues. Trimming stripped 4 bases from V and 1 base from J, with 4 bases between. Germline V gene sequence: CDR1 LNHNV, CDR2 YYDKDF (reference sequence). V gene TRBV15 combines with J gene TRBJ1-2; D is unresolved. This clonotype was sampled from an adult in good health. The material sequenced was peripheral blood, taken on day 0 of AZD1222 vaccination. This CDR3 reads CATSTLNYGYTF. CDR3 bases: TGTGCCACCAGCACCCTTAACTATGGCTACACCTTC.